This is a list of T cell receptor beta chains from one sample in a study of tumour-infiltrating T cells in Burkitt lymphoma. TCRdb's table, derived via immunoSEQ multiplex PCR, lists solely in-frame clones and lacks some. The table lists roughly 690 clones, 60% to 85% of them singletons. Material: tumor tissue. The receptors were sampled from a human donor with Burkitt lymphoma. Each CDR3 is given with its conserved first and last residue. D genes are given only for firm matches. Clone size appears in some rows only: once, few, many, or a class for an expanded clone.

clone_size: .; d_call: .; j_call: TRBJ1-1; v_call: TRBV15; cdr3_aa: CATSPAGREFEAFF; cdr3_nt: TGTGCCACCAGCCCCGCTGGTCGGGAATTTGAAGCTTTCTTT
clone_size: .; d_call: .; j_call: TRBJ1-5; v_call: TRBV18; cdr3_aa: CASSPAGGEGQPQHF; cdr3_nt: TGTGCCAGCTCACCAGCAGGCGGGGAAGGTCAGCCCCAGCATTTT
clone_size: once; d_call: TRBD2; j_call: TRBJ2-3; v_call: TRBV6-4; cdr3_aa: CTSSDVAGETDTQYF; cdr3_nt: TGTACCAGCAGTGACGTCGCGGGAGAAACAGATACGCAGTATTTT
clone_size: .; d_call: .; j_call: TRBJ1-5; v_call: TRBV5-8; cdr3_aa: CASSLWTDNQPQHF; cdr3_nt: TGTGCCAGCAGCCTCTGGACAGACAATCAGCCCCAGCATTTT
clone_size: .; d_call: .; j_call: TRBJ1-2; v_call: TRBV5-1; cdr3_aa: CASSLGGRGTYGYTF; cdr3_nt: TGCGCCAGCAGCTTGGGTGGCAGGGGAACCTATGGCTACACCTTC
clone_size: .; d_call: TRBD1; j_call: TRBJ1-1; v_call: TRBV15; cdr3_aa: CATSRDAGTGAYTEAFF; cdr3_nt: TGTGCCACCAGCAGAGATGCCGGGACAGGGGCTTACACTGAAGCTTTCTTT
clone_size: .; d_call: .; j_call: TRBJ2-3; v_call: TRBV6-5; cdr3_aa: CASISRGRRTTQYF; cdr3_nt: TGTGCCAGCATCTCCAGGGGGAGGAGGACCACGCAGTATTTT
clone_size: .; d_call: .; j_call: TRBJ2-3; v_call: TRBV6-1; cdr3_aa: CASSEYSTDTQYF; cdr3_nt: TGTGCCAGCAGTGAATACAGCACAGATACGCAGTATTTT
clone_size: .; d_call: .; j_call: TRBJ2-7; v_call: TRBV12-2; cdr3_aa: CASRFFSNRGRFSSYEQYF; cdr3_nt: TGTGCAAGTCGCTTCTTCTCCAACCGCGGGAGGTTCAGCTCCTACGAGCAGTACTTC
clone_size: .; d_call: .; j_call: TRBJ2-3; v_call: TRBV7-2; cdr3_aa: CASLAPGSTDTQYF; cdr3_nt: TGTGCCAGCTTGGCTCCCGGTAGCACAGATACGCAGTATTTT
clone_size: .; d_call: .; j_call: TRBJ2-7; v_call: TRBV29-1; cdr3_aa: CSVLQDYEQYF; cdr3_nt: TGCAGCGTTCTACAGGACTACGAGCAGTACTTC
clone_size: once; d_call: .; j_call: TRBJ2-1; v_call: TRBV6-6; cdr3_aa: CASSYMGPNEQFF; cdr3_nt: TGTGCCAGCAGTTATATGGGACCCAATGAGCAGTTCTTC
clone_size: .; d_call: TRBD1; j_call: TRBJ1-5; v_call: TRBV6-1; cdr3_aa: CASWGQGRQPQHF; cdr3_nt: TGTGCCAGCTGGGGACAGGGTCGTCAGCCCCAGCATTTT
clone_size: .; d_call: .; j_call: TRBJ2-7; v_call: TRBV5-6; cdr3_aa: CASSSPGKRHEQYF; cdr3_nt: TGTGCCAGCAGCTCGCCGGGGAAGCGCCACGAGCAGTACTTC
clone_size: .; d_call: .; j_call: TRBJ2-1; v_call: TRBV9; cdr3_aa: CASSLRPTYNEQFF; cdr3_nt: TGTGCCAGCAGCCTCCGGCCGACCTACAATGAGCAGTTCTTC
clone_size: .; d_call: .; j_call: TRBJ1-2; v_call: TRBV7-9; cdr3_aa: CATHRPEGTYGYTF; cdr3_nt: TGTGCCACGCATCGGCCCGAAGGGACCTATGGCTACACCTTC
clone_size: .; d_call: TRBD1; j_call: TRBJ2-2; v_call: TRBV5-8; cdr3_aa: CASSAGTENTVELFF; cdr3_nt: TGTGCTAGCAGCGCCGGGACAGAGAACACCGTGGAGCTGTTTTTT
clone_size: .; d_call: .; j_call: TRBJ2-1; v_call: TRBV19; cdr3_aa: CASSRISSSINEQFF; cdr3_nt: TGTGCCAGTAGCCGAATTAGCTCCTCCATCAATGAGCAGTTCTTC
clone_size: .; d_call: .; j_call: TRBJ2-1; v_call: TRBV6-1; cdr3_aa: CASAGSSYNEQFF; cdr3_nt: TGTGCCAGCGCGGGGAGCTCCTACAATGAGCAGTTCTTC
clone_size: .; d_call: .; j_call: TRBJ1-3; v_call: TRBV15; cdr3_aa: CATSRGNSGNTIYF; cdr3_nt: TGTGCCACCAGCAGAGGGAACTCTGGAAACACCATATATTTT
clone_size: .; d_call: .; j_call: TRBJ2-2; v_call: TRBV9; cdr3_aa: CASSGSTGELFF; cdr3_nt: TGTGCCAGCAGCGGATCCACCGGGGAGCTGTTTTTT
clone_size: .; d_call: TRBD2; j_call: TRBJ2-3; v_call: TRBV7-9; cdr3_aa: CASISGGPTDMQYF; cdr3_nt: TGTGCCAGCATTAGCGGGGGACCCACAGATATGCAGTATTTT
clone_size: .; d_call: .; j_call: TRBJ2-2; v_call: TRBV2; cdr3_aa: CASSERGNTGELFF; cdr3_nt: TGTGCCAGCAGTGAACGGGGAAACACCGGGGAGCTGTTTTTT
clone_size: .; d_call: .; j_call: TRBJ2-7; v_call: TRBV27; cdr3_aa: CASGSSVYEQYF; cdr3_nt: TGTGCCAGCGGCTCATCTGTCTACGAGCAGTACTTC
clone_size: .; d_call: .; j_call: TRBJ1-4; v_call: TRBV6-1; cdr3_aa: CASSERGQWGEKLFF; cdr3_nt: TGTGCCAGCAGTGAACGTGGACAATGGGGGGAAAAACTGTTTTTT
clone_size: few; d_call: .; j_call: TRBJ1-1; v_call: TRBV16; cdr3_aa: CASSQGGGEAFF; cdr3_nt: TGTGCCAGCAGCCAAGGGGGGGGAGAAGCTTTCTTT
clone_size: .; d_call: .; j_call: TRBJ1-5; v_call: TRBV30; cdr3_aa: CAWSSSSDQPQHF; cdr3_nt: TGTGCCTGGAGTTCTTCCTCTGATCAGCCCCAGCATTTT
clone_size: few; d_call: .; j_call: TRBJ1-1; v_call: TRBV30; cdr3_aa: CAWSAAFSITEAFF; cdr3_nt: TGTGCCTGGAGTGCCGCCTTCTCGATCACTGAAGCTTTCTTT
clone_size: .; d_call: .; j_call: TRBJ2-7; v_call: TRBV7-9; cdr3_aa: CASSFALTERYEQYF; cdr3_nt: TGTGCCAGCAGCTTCGCGTTGACAGAGCGGTACGAGCAGTACTTC
clone_size: .; d_call: .; j_call: TRBJ1-2; v_call: TRBV6-1; cdr3_aa: CASRSTQPNYGYTF; cdr3_nt: TGTGCCAGCCGCAGCACACAGCCTAACTATGGCTACACCTTC
clone_size: few; d_call: .; j_call: TRBJ1-4; v_call: TRBV29-1; cdr3_aa: CSVRWGRKLFF; cdr3_nt: TGCAGCGTTCGATGGGGGAGAAAACTGTTTTTT
clone_size: .; d_call: TRBD2; j_call: TRBJ2-3; v_call: TRBV7-9; cdr3_aa: CASTFTGTSGGVTQYF; cdr3_nt: TGTGCCAGCACATTCACCGGGACTAGCGGGGGGGTTACGCAGTATTTT
clone_size: .; d_call: .; j_call: TRBJ2-6; v_call: TRBV8-2; cdr3_aa: CGKIQITQSRANVLTF; cdr3_nt: TGTGGCAAGATACAGATAACACAAAGTCGGGCCAACGTCCTGACTTTC
clone_size: few; d_call: TRBD2; j_call: TRBJ2-3; v_call: TRBV4-2; cdr3_aa: CASSLLAGERADTQYF; cdr3_nt: TGTGCCAGCAGCCTTCTAGCGGGGGAACGCGCAGATACGCAGTATTTT
clone_size: .; d_call: .; j_call: TRBJ2-1; v_call: TRBV7-6; cdr3_aa: CASSLLRGSIHEQFF; cdr3_nt: TGTGCCAGCAGCTTACTCAGGGGAAGCATCCATGAGCAGTTCTTC
clone_size: .; d_call: TRBD2; j_call: TRBJ2-5; v_call: TRBV7-9; cdr3_aa: CASSLVTSSGETQYF; cdr3_nt: TGTGCCAGCAGCTTAGTGACTAGCTCGGGAGAGACCCAGTACTTC
clone_size: .; d_call: TRBD2; j_call: TRBJ2-1; v_call: TRBV6-5; cdr3_aa: CASKWTSGGVGEQFF; cdr3_nt: TGTGCCAGCAAATGGACTAGCGGGGGGGTAGGGGAGCAGTTCTTC
clone_size: .; d_call: TRBD1; j_call: TRBJ2-2; v_call: TRBV9; cdr3_aa: CASSPRTGEANTGELFF; cdr3_nt: TGTGCCAGCAGCCCGCGGACAGGGGAGGCGAACACCGGGGAGCTGTTTTTT
clone_size: few; d_call: .; j_call: TRBJ2-7; v_call: TRBV5-1; cdr3_aa: CASSLQDVAYEQYF; cdr3_nt: TGCGCCAGCAGCTTACAGGACGTAGCCTACGAGCAGTACTTC
clone_size: .; d_call: .; j_call: TRBJ2-5; v_call: TRBV6-6; cdr3_aa: CASRADGTLYQETQYF; cdr3_nt: TGTGCCAGCAGGGCTGATGGGACTTTATACCAAGAGACCCAGTACTTC
clone_size: .; d_call: .; j_call: TRBJ1-1; v_call: TRBV2; cdr3_aa: CASPGRTNTEAFF; cdr3_nt: TGTGCCAGCCCGGGACGGACGAACACTGAAGCTTTCTTT
clone_size: .; d_call: .; j_call: TRBJ1-2; v_call: TRBV30; cdr3_aa: CAWSYGGLTSYTF; cdr3_nt: TGTGCCTGGAGCTACGGGGGGCTAACGTCCTACACCTTC
clone_size: .; d_call: .; j_call: TRBJ1-6; v_call: TRBV9; cdr3_aa: CASSTRDGLLHF; cdr3_nt: TGTGCCAGCAGCACCCGTGACGGACTCCTCCACTTT
clone_size: .; d_call: TRBD2; j_call: TRBJ2-1; v_call: TRBV5-1; cdr3_aa: CASSLDGGNEQFF; cdr3_nt: TGCGCCAGCAGCTTGGACGGGGGGAATGAGCAGTTCTTC
clone_size: .; d_call: TRBD1; j_call: TRBJ2-7; v_call: TRBV2; cdr3_aa: CASSGTGFEQYF; cdr3_nt: TGTGCCAGCAGTGGGACAGGGTTCGAGCAGTACTTC